The T cell receptor beta chain under discussion was sequenced for a study of T cell repertoires in aging, cancer and after chemotherapy. V was trimmed by 0 bases and J by 0 bases, leaving 6 bases between them. Germline values: CDR1 DFQATT, CDR2 SNEGSKA (reference sequence). The CDR3 spans 14 residues. A mixed TRB-A/B primer pool amplified rearranged TRB by multiplex touch-down PCR. TCRdb re-called the multiplex PCR reads with MiXCR, one entry per CDR3 protein. This sample carries over 1,100 distinct CDR3 sequences, approximately 35% of them seen once, and the ten largest clones take roughly a tenth. Amplification of TCR beta used genomic DNA extracted from peripheral blood.

Sequenced material: blood. The V and J genes are TRBV20-1 and TRBJ1-5; the D gene is possibly TRBD1 (5 bases). The sequence was collected from a human donor with a solid tumor. The CDR3 loop is CSAREGGSNQPQHF. As DNA, the CDR3 is TGCAGTGCTAGAGAGGGGGGTAGCAATCAGCCCCAGCATTTT.